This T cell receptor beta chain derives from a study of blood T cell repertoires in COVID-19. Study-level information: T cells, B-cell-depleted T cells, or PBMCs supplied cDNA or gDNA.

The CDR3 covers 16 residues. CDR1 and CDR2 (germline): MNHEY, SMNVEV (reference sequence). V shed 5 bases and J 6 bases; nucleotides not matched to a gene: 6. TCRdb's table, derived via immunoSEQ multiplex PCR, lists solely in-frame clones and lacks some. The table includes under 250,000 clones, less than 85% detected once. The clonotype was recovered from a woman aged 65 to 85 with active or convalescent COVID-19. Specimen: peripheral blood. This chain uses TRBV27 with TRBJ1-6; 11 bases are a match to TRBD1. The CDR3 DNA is TGTGCCAGCAGTAGAACCGGGACAGGGGGTAATTCACCCCTCCACTTT. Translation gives CASSRTGTGGNSPLHF.